This T cell receptor beta chain is drawn from a study of CD8+ T cells in alopecia areata. Study outcomes and limitations: Possibly because of HLA-related factors, TCR sharing was less clear across patients than in mice. Tissue-resident alphabeta T cells belonging to normal skin likewise get sequenced within scalp specimens.

The CDR3 loop spans 14 amino acids. The germline gives CDR1 MNHGY, CDR2 SVAAGI. Trimming cost V 1 base and J 2 bases, with 6 bases left between them. Extraction of RNA preceded its reverse transcription into cDNA, which served as the sequencing template. TCRdb's copy holds only in-frame clones and misses some; the assay was immunoSEQ multiplex PCR. The sample shows under 350,000 clones, roughly 60% of them seen only once. Turning to this clone: Antigen: not known.

Treatment reported: oral pan-JAK inhibitor, 5-10 mg twice daily. The study team obtained lesional scalp punch biopsies and peripheral blood from alopecia areata patients. The sample consisted of CD4+ T cells sorted from blood, taken at week 24, from a patient treated with tofacitinib. The V gene is TRBV6-9, the J gene TRBJ1-5; no definite D call. The receptor comes from a human donor with alopecia areata. CDR3 in amino acids: CASSYWAGNQPQHF. CDR3 bases: TGTGCCAGCAGTTATTGGGCAGGCAATCAGCCCCAGCATTTT.